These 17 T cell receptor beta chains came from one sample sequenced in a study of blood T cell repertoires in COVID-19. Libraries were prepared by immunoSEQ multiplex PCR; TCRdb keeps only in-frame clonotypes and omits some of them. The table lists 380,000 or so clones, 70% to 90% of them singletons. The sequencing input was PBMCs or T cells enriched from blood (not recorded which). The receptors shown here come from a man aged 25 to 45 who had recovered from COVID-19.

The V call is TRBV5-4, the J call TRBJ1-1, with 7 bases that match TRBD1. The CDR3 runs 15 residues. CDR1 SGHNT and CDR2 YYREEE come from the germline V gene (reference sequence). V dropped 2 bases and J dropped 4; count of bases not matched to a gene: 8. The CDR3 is CASSFGLQGTTEAFF. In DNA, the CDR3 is TGTGCCAGCAGCTTTGGTTTACAGGGGACCACTGAAGCTTTCTTT.

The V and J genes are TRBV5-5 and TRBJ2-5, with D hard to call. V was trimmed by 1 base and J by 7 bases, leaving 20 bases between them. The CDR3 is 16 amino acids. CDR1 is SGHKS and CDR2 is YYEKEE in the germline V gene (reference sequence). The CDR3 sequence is CASSLFLETRGGTQYF. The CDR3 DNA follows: TGTGCCAGCAGCTTGTTTCTGGAAACCCGCGGCGGGACCCAGTACTTC.

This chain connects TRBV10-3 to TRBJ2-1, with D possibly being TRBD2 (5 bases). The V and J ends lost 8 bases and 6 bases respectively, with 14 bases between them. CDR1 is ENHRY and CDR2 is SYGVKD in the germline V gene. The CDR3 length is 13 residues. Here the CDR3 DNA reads TGTGCCATCGCCCCGGGGTTTGGCAATGAGCAGTTCTTC. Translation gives CAIAPGFGNEQFF.

CDR3 DNA sequence: TGTGCCAGCAGCTCAGCCGGGGGCTATGGCTACACCTTC. Amino acid sequence: CASSSAGGYGYTF. This chain links TRBV7-2 with TRBJ1-2; D perhaps matches TRBD1 (5 bases). V lost 4 bases and J lost 4, with 10 bases in between. Per germline, CDR1 SGHTA and CDR2 FQGNSA. CDR3 length: 13 residues.

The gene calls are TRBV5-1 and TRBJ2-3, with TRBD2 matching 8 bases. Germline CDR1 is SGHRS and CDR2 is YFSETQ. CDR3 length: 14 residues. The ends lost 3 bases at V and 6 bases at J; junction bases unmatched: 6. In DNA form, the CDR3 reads TGCGCCAGCAGCTACGGGACTAGTCCGGATACGCAGTATTTT. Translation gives CASSYGTSPDTQYF.

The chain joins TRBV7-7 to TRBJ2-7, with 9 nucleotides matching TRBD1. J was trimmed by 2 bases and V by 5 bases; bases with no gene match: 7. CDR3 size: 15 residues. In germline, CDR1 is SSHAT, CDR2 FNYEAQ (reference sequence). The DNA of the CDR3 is TGTGCCAGCAGCGGGGACAGGGTTACAACCTACGAGCAGTACTTC. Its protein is CASSGDRVTTYEQYF.

The chain's CDR3 is CAIRAGNRGGYTF. DNA for the CDR3: TGTGCCATCAGGGCAGGGAATAGAGGTGGCTACACCTTC. The rearrangement uses TRBV10-3 and TRBJ1-2; TRBD1 is a possible D gene (5 bases). The CDR3 has 13 residues. CDR1 ENHRY and CDR2 SYGVKD come from the germline V gene. With 6 bases removed from V and 7 bases from J, the gap between germline ends came to 15 bases.

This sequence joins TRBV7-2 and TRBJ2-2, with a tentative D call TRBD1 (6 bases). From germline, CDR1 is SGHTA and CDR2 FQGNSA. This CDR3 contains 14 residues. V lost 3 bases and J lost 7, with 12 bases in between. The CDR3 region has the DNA TGTGCCAGCAGCTTGCAGGGGCTCGGCGGGGAGCTGTTTTTT. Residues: CASSLQGLGGELFF. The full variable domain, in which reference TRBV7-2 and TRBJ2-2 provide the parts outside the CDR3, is GAGVSQSPSNKVTEKGKDVELRCDPISGHTALYWYRQSLGQGLEFLIYFQGNSAPDKSGLPSDRFSAERTGGSVSTLTIQRTQQEDSAVYLCASSLQGLGGELFFGEGSRLTVL.

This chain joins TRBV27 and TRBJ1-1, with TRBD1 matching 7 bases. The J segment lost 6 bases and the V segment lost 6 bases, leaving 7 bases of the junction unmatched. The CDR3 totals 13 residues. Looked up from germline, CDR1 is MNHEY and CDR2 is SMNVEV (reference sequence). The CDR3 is CASRLQGSAEAFF. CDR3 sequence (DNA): TGTGCCAGCAGACTACAGGGGAGCGCTGAAGCTTTCTTT.

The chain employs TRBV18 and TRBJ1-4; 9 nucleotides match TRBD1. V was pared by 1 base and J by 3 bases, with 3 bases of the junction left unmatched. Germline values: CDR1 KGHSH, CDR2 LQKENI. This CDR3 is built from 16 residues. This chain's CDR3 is CASSPLRDRANEKLFF. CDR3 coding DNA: TGTGCCAGCTCACCACTCCGGGACAGGGCTAATGAAAAACTGTTTTTT.

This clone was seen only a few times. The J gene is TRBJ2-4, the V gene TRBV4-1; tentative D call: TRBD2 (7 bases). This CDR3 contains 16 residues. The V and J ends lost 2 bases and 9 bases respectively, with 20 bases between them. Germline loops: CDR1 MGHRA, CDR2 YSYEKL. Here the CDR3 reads CASSQKQGGYFGIQYF. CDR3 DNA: TGCGCCAGCAGCCAAAAACAGGGAGGGTATTTTGGCATTCAGTACTTC.

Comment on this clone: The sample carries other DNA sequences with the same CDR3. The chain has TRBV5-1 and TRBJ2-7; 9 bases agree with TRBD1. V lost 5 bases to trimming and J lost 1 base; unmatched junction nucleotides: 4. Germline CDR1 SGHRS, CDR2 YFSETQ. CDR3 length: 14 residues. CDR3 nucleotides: TGCGCCAGCAGTTCAGGACAGGGGTCCTACGAGCAGTACTTC. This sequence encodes CASSSGQGSYEQYF.

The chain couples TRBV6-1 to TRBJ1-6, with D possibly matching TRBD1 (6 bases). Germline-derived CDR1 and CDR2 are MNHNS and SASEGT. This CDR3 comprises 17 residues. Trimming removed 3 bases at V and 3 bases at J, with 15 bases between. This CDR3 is CASSEYRAVGYNSPLHF. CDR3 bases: TGTGCCAGCAGTGAGTACAGGGCGGTAGGCTATAATTCACCCCTCCACTTT.

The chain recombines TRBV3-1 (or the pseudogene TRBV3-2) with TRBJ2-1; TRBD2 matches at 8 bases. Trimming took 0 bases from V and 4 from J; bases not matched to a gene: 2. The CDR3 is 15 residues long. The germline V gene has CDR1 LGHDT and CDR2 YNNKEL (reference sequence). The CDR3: CASSQDLAGYNEQFF. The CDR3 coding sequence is TGTGCCAGCAGCCAAGACCTAGCGGGTTACAATGAGCAGTTCTTC.

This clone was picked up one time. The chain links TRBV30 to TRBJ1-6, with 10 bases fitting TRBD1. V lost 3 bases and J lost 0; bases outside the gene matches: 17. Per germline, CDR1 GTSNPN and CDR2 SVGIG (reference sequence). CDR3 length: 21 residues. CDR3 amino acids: CAWSGGQGRYNLSSYNSPLHF. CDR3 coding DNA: TGTGCCTGGAGCGGGGGACAGGGGAGATACAACCTGAGCTCCTATAATTCACCCCTCCACTTT.

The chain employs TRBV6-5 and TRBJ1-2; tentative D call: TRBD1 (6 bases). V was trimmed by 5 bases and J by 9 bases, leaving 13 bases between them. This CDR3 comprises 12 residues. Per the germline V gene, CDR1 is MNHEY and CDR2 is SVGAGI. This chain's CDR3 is CASSQQGSSYTF. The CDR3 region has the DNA TGTGCCAGCAGTCAACAGGGATCAAGCTACACCTTC.

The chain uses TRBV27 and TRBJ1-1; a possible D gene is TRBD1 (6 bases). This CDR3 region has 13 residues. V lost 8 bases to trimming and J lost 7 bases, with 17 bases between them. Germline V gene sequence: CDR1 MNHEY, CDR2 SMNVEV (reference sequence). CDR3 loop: CASRPAQGGEAFF. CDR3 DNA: TGTGCCAGCCGGCCCGCACAGGGTGGTGAAGCTTTCTTT.